These T cell receptor beta chains were read from a single sample in a study of T cell responses to AZD1222 COVID-19 vaccine. Produced via immunoSEQ multiplex PCR; TCRdb's table is partial and in-frame only. The table records about 160,000 clones, around 92% of them present only once. The specimen comprised peripheral blood, sampled on day 0 of MenACWY control vaccination. The receptors come from an adult in good health. CDR3s include the opening cysteine and the closing phenylalanine or tryptophan. A D gene is named only where the DNA matches it firmly. Size tells how often a clone was seen (once, few, many) or the class of an expanded clone, and some rows leave it out.

D gene	V gene	clone size	J gene	CDR3 DNA	CDR3 protein
NA	TRBV27	NA	TRBJ1-5	TGTGCCAGCAGGTACAGGGTGGGGAGTCAGCCCCAGCATTTT	CASRYRVGSQPQHF
NA	TRBV6-1	NA	TRBJ2-7	TGTGCCAGAAGTGATGGCAGGGGCGGGGAGCAGTACTTC	CARSDGRGGEQYF
NA	TRBV13	NA	TRBJ2-3	TGTGCCAGCAGCTTCATTGTAGGGAGTCGGACAGATACGCAGTATTTT	CASSFIVGSRTDTQYF
TRBD1	TRBV9	NA	TRBJ2-2	TGTGCCAGCAGCGTGTCTAATCCGGGGACAGGGGGCACCGGGGAGCTGTTTTTT	CASSVSNPGTGGTGELFF
NA	TRBV7-2	few	TRBJ2-7	TGTGCCAGCAGCTTAGCGCTCGGGATTAGCTCCTACGAGCAGTACTTC	CASSLALGISSYEQYF
TRBD1	TRBV7-9	NA	TRBJ2-5	TGTGCCAGCAGTCTTAACAGGGGAACAGAGACCCAGTACTTC	CASSLNRGTETQYF
NA	TRBV2	NA	TRBJ1-1	TGTGCCAGCAGTCTACTCTGGGGAAATACTGAAGCTTTCTTT	CASSLLWGNTEAFF
NA	TRBV9	NA	TRBJ1-6	TGTGCCAGCAGCGTACCGGGACCAAGGGCCCCCCTCCACTTT	CASSVPGPRAPLHF
NA	TRBV28	NA	TRBJ1-5	TGTGCCAGCAGTTTACGTCCGGGCCCGAATCAGCCCCAGCATTTT	CASSLRPGPNQPQHF
NA	TRBV7-3	once	TRBJ1-1	TGTGCCAGCAGCTTGGGAACAGGGTCGGGTGAAGCTTTCTTT	CASSLGTGSGEAFF
TRBD1	TRBV7-3	NA	TRBJ2-3	TGTGCCAGCAGCCCCCGCCCCGGGACAGGGGTTATTGATACGCAGTATTTT	CASSPRPGTGVIDTQYF
TRBD1	TRBV18	NA	TRBJ1-1	TGTGCCAGCTCTGCGACAGGGGGGGGCCGGACTGAAGCTTTCTTT	CASSATGGGRTEAFF
TRBD1	TRBV7-2	NA	TRBJ2-3	TGTGCCAGCAGCTTCGACAGGGTAGTAGATACGCAGTATTTT	CASSFDRVVDTQYF
TRBD2	TRBV10-3	NA	TRBJ2-5	TGTGCCATCAGTGACGGGGTAGCGGGAGCCCGGGAGACCCAGTACTTC	CAISDGVAGARETQYF
NA	TRBV30	NA	TRBJ1-1	TGTGCCTCTTCTAGGTGGGACACTGAAGCTTTCTTT	CASSRWDTEAFF
TRBD2	TRBV13	NA	TRBJ2-7	TGTGCCAGCACCCCCAGCGGGAGGACTTGGGAGCAGTACTTC	CASTPSGRTWEQYF
TRBD2	TRBV19	NA	TRBJ2-3	TGTGCCAGTATCCCGTCAACTAGCGGGTACACAGATACGCAGTATTTT	CASIPSTSGYTDTQYF
NA	TRBV5-1	NA	TRBJ1-2	TGCGCCAGCAGCAGGGACGTGACCTCTCCCTCTAACTATGGCTACACCTTC	CASSRDVTSPSNYGYTF
NA	TRBV19	NA	TRBJ1-1	TGTGCCAGTGAGTATCAGAAATCGTCTGAAGCTTTCTTT	CASEYQKSSEAFF
NA	TRBV11-2	NA	TRBJ2-2	TGTGCCAGCAGCTTAGCCCGGACATCTCGCACCGGGGAGCTGTTTTTT	CASSLARTSRTGELFF
NA	TRBV6-5	NA	TRBJ1-5	TGTGCCAGCGGTTTAGGCTACAATCAGCCCCAGCATTTT	CASGLGYNQPQHF
NA	TRBV9	NA	TRBJ1-1	TGTGCCAGCAGCGGAGCCGTGGGGGGTGAAGCTTTCTTT	CASSGAVGGEAFF
TRBD1	TRBV24-1	NA	TRBJ2-2	TGTGCCACCAGTGTCGGGACAGGGGTCACCGGGGAGCTGTTTTTT	CATSVGTGVTGELFF
TRBD1	TRBV28	NA	TRBJ1-4	TGTGCCAGCAGTTACCTGGACAGGGGAAATGAAAAACTGTTTTTT	CASSYLDRGNEKLFF
NA	TRBV12-3/TRBV12-4	NA	TRBJ2-7	TGTGCCAGCAGTTTCGGGGTCCCCTACGAGCAGTACTTC	CASSFGVPYEQYF
TRBD1	TRBV19	once	TRBJ1-6	TGTGCCAGTAGTACACCCCTGACAGGGTACGGCTCACCCCTCCACTTT	CASSTPLTGYGSPLHF
TRBD1	TRBV19	NA	TRBJ2-2	TGTGCCAGTACCGATCGACAGGGGGCGAACACCGGGGAGCTGTTTTTT	CASTDRQGANTGELFF
NA	TRBV6-2/TRBV6-3	NA	TRBJ1-5	TGTGCCAGCAGTTACGACGGACGTTTCAATCAGCCCCAGCATTTT	CASSYDGRFNQPQHF
NA	TRBV6-5	NA	TRBJ2-3	TGTGCCAGCAGTTACGGCTCGGGAGTGGCAGATACGCAGTATTTT	CASSYGSGVADTQYF
NA	TRBV18	NA	TRBJ2-7	TGTGCCAGCTCGGCAGGGGACGAGCAGTACTTC	CASSAGDEQYF
TRBD2	TRBV5-1	once	TRBJ2-1	TGCGCCAGCAGCACGACTAGCGGGAGTGGGTATGAGCAGTTCTTC	CASSTTSGSGYEQFF
TRBD1	TRBV7-2	NA	TRBJ1-3	TGTGCCAGCAGCTTAGTGGGGACAGTCCGATTAGGAAACACCATATATTTT	CASSLVGTVRLGNTIYF
NA	TRBV28	NA	TRBJ2-1	TGTGCCAGCAGCCCTACGGCCCCCTACAATGAGCAGTTCTTC	CASSPTAPYNEQFF
TRBD2	TRBV5-1	NA	TRBJ2-6	TGCGCCAGCAGCCCGACTAGCGGGAGACGGTCTGGGGCCAACGTCCTGACTTTC	CASSPTSGRRSGANVLTF
NA	TRBV28	NA	TRBJ2-1	TGTGCCACCTCGCGAAGAGCGGGTCTCTCCTACAATGAGCAGTTCTTC	CATSRRAGLSYNEQFF
NA	TRBV5-1	NA	TRBJ2-5	TGCGCCAGCAGCCTTGTCCTCTCTTCGGCCCAGTACTTC	CASSLVLSSAQYF
NA	TRBV27	NA	TRBJ2-4	TGTGCCAGCAGCGATTTCGGGGGTCTATCCAAAAACATTCAGTACTTC	CASSDFGGLSKNIQYF
TRBD2	TRBV5-1	NA	TRBJ2-1	TGCGCCAGCAGCTCAGGGACTAGCCTCAACAATGAGCAGTTCTTC	CASSSGTSLNNEQFF
TRBD2	TRBV6-6	NA	TRBJ2-5	TGTGCCAGCACCCTAGAGCCCGGGGGGGCGAGAGCCCAGTACTTC	CASTLEPGGARAQYF
TRBD2	TRBV7-9	NA	TRBJ2-5	TGTGCCAGCAGCTTAGGACTAGCGGATTTTCAAGAGACCCAGTACTTC	CASSLGLADFQETQYF
NA	TRBV29-1	NA	TRBJ1-4	TGCAGCGTTGTTTCAAATGAAAAACTGTTTTTT	CSVVSNEKLFF
NA	TRBV24-1	once	TRBJ2-5	TGTGCCACCCGAACCGCGGCCCAAGAGACCCAGTACTTC	CATRTAAQETQYF
TRBD1	TRBV6-4	once	TRBJ2-1	TGTGCCAGCAGATCCGGGACAGGGGGTCACAATGAGCAGTTCTTC	CASRSGTGGHNEQFF
TRBD2	TRBV14	NA	TRBJ2-1	TGTGCCAGCAGCCAGCGGGGGAGCTCCTACAATGAGCAGTTCTTC	CASSQRGSSYNEQFF
NA	TRBV28	NA	TRBJ1-3	TGTGCCAGCAAGACAGCCAACACCATATATTTT	CASKTANTIYF
TRBD2	TRBV7-3	NA	TRBJ2-1	TGTGCCAGCAGCTTAGGACTAGCGGGCTCCTACAATGAGCAGTTCTTC	CASSLGLAGSYNEQFF
TRBD1	TRBV28	NA	TRBJ1-2	TGTGCCAGCAGTTTAATTAGGGACAGCGAGGTGGGGACCTTC	CASSLIRDSEVGTF
TRBD2	TRBV30	NA	TRBJ2-7	TGTGCCTGGAGCGTGGGAGGGCCTTCTGTGGAGCAGTACTTC	CAWSVGGPSVEQYF
NA	TRBV7-9	NA	TRBJ1-2	TGTGCCAGCAGCTTAGCCCGGGACACCTATGGCTACACCTTC	CASSLARDTYGYTF
NA	TRBV3-1/TRBV3-2	NA	TRBJ1-5	TGTGCCAGCAGCCAAGACCTTCCAAAGCTCTGGCCCCAGCATTTT	CASSQDLPKLWPQHF
NA	TRBV19	once	TRBJ2-6	TGTGCCAGTAGTATAGGGCTCTCTGGGGCCAACGTCCTGACTTTC	CASSIGLSGANVLTF
TRBD2	TRBV6-5	once	TRBJ2-7	TGTGCCAGCAGCCTCCTTAGCGGGAAGCCCCTCGAGCAGTACTTC	CASSLLSGKPLEQYF
TRBD1	TRBV24-1	NA	TRBJ2-7	TGTGCCACCAGTGATCGTGGACAGGGAGACGATGAGCAGTACTTC	CATSDRGQGDDEQYF